These 19 T cell receptor beta chains were all obtained from the same sample, sequenced in a study of human T cells and chemical hapten exposure. This sample's time point: healthy volunteer bleed at 6 weeks. RNA extraction used unfractionated whole blood as the source of total RNA. TCRdb re-derived calls from the RACE reads in MiXCR, one entry per CDR3 protein. The sample yields about 45,000 distinct CDR3 sequences, about 4% seen once. Sequencing was done on a sample of whole blood. These receptors were taken from a human donor in good health. Some clones in this sample may be carry-over from other donors' samples.

This clonotype was counted between two and nine times. The V and J genes are TRBV7-9 and TRBJ1-4, with 9 bases identical to TRBD1. The germline CDR1 and CDR2 sequences are SEHNR and FQNEAQ (reference sequence). Losses at the gene ends were 3 bases for V and 8 bases for J; bases not matched to a gene: 4. The CDR3 extends over 14 amino acids. The CDR3 loop reads CASSFPGQGEKLFF. In DNA form, the CDR3 reads TGTGCCAGCAGCTTTCCGGGACAGGGAGAAAAACTGTTTTTT.

In this sample, this clonotype turned up many times. The chain uses TRBV29-1 and TRBJ2-7; 7 bases fit TRBD1. The CDR3 is 13 amino acids. CDR1 is SQVTM, CDR2 ANQGSEA, per germline. J gave up 1 base and V 4 bases, and 4 bases lay outside the gene matches. For the CDR3, the DNA is TGCAGCGTTGGACAGGGTATTTCCTACGAGCAGTACTTC. Translating it yields CSVGQGISYEQYF.

A few counts support this clonotype. The chain employs TRBV7-8 and TRBJ2-3, with unresolved D. V lost 3 bases and J 1 base, leaving 8 bases between the germline ends. Per the germline V gene, CDR1 is SGHVS and CDR2 is FQNEAQ. CDR3 length: 14 amino acids. The CDR3 DNA sequence: TGTGCCAGCAGCTTGGCCAGCGGCACAGATACGCAGTATTTT. Its protein is CASSLASGTDTQYF. Combining the CDR3 with reference TRBV7-8 and TRBJ2-3 gives the whole variable domain GAGVSQSPRYKVAKRGQDVALRCDPISGHVSLFWYQQALGQGPEFLTYFQNEAQLDKSGLPSDRFFAERPEGSVSTLKIQRTQQEDSAVYLCASSLASGTDTQYFGPGTRLTVL.

This clonotype was counted at least ten times. The J gene is TRBJ1-4, the V gene TRBV13; D not certain. This CDR3 has 11 residues. V shed 3 bases and J shed 10 bases, with 6 bases lying between them. CDR1 is PRHDT and CDR2 is FYEKMQ in the germline V gene (reference sequence). CDR3 in amino acids: CASSFAGKLFF. CDR3 nucleotide sequence: TGTGCCAGCAGCTTTGCGGGAAAACTGTTTTTT.

This clonotype was detected only a few times. The chain links TRBV28 to TRBJ1-2, with 8 positions matching TRBD1. This CDR3 comprises 14 residues. The germline V gene has CDR1 MDHEN and CDR2 SYDVKM. The trim removed 5 bases at V and 4 bases at J, leaving 6 bases unmatched. In DNA form, the CDR3 reads TGTGCCAGCAGTCCCGGGGACAGGTTCTATGGCTACACCTTC. It translates to CASSPGDRFYGYTF.

The chain links TRBV18 to TRBJ1-1; TRBD1 agrees at 7 bases. CDR1 and CDR2 (germline): KGHSH, LQKENI. The CDR3 runs 16 residues. Trimming at V came to 4 bases and at J to 1 base, leaving 9 bases not matched to a gene. The CDR3 sequence is CASSRTGDRGNTEAFF. In DNA, the CDR3 is TGTGCCAGCTCACGGACAGGAGATCGTGGGAACACTGAAGCTTTCTTT.

This clonotype ranks as medium-sized. The V gene is TRBV6-6, the J gene TRBJ2-5; the D gene is possibly TRBD2 (6 bases). Per the germline V gene, CDR1 is MNHNY and CDR2 is SVGAGI (reference sequence). This CDR3 is 15 amino acids long. V dropped 8 bases and J dropped 2 bases, with 18 bases sitting between them. CDR3 sequence reads: CASVFTGRAQETQYF. CDR3 nucleotide sequence: TGTGCCAGCGTGTTTACCGGGAGAGCACAAGAGACCCAGTACTTC.

This clonotype was detected ten times or more. The chain carries TRBV6-6 and TRBJ2-7; TRBD1 or TRBD2 may be the D gene (5 bases each). This CDR3 comprises 14 residues. Between the trimmed V and J ends, which lost 7 bases and 2 bases, there was a span of 15 bases. Germline V gene lookup returns CDR1 MNHNY and CDR2 SVGAGI (reference sequence). The CDR3 is CASNPGPQPYEQYF. The CDR3 DNA reads TGTGCCAGCAACCCGGGACCCCAGCCCTACGAGCAGTACTTC.

This clonotype was seen repeatedly, ten times or more. CDR3 sequence reads: CASSLGTWGSPLHF. DNA for the CDR3: TGTGCCAGCAGCTTAGGAACCTGGGGTTCACCCCTCCACTTT. The gene calls are TRBV11-1 and TRBJ1-6; D is ambiguous. The CDR3 contains 14 residues. V lost 1 base and J 9 bases, leaving 10 bases between the germline ends. The germline gives CDR1 SGHAT, CDR2 FQDESV (reference sequence).

This clonotype has ten or more counts. The chain is built from TRBV7-2 and TRBJ2-7, with 13 bases fitting TRBD2. The J segment lost 4 bases and the V segment lost 5 bases, leaving 5 bases of the junction unmatched. The CDR3 consists of 15 residues. The germline V gene encodes CDR1 SGHTA and CDR2 FQGNSA. The CDR3 here is CASSARTSGSYEQYF. DNA of the CDR3: TGTGCCAGCAGCGCCAGGACTAGCGGGAGTTACGAGCAGTACTTC.

This clonotype was picked up many times. The chain is built from TRBV1 and TRBJ1-5. TRBV1 is tagged as a pseudogene. This CDR3 has 17 amino acids. The CDR3 spells CTSSQGGEGLDNQPQHF. The CDR3 coding sequence is TGCACCAGCAGCCAAGGAGGCGAGGGTCTAGACAATCAGCCCCAGCATTTT.

The sample holds many counts of this clonotype. The gene calls are TRBV11-2 and TRBJ2-1; D possibly matches TRBD1 or TRBD2 (6 bases each). Trimming left V 5 bases short and J 4 bases short, with 15 bases between. Germline V gives CDR1 SGHAT, CDR2 FQNNGV. This CDR3 is built from 15 residues. The CDR3 DNA follows: TGTGCCAGCAGCCCCCCCGGGGGCACGTACAATGAGCAGTTCTTC. It encodes CASSPPGGTYNEQFF.

Comments on this clonotype: The conserved phenylalanine or tryptophan is not found at the CDR3 terminus, so this likely reflects a read error. The chain carries TRBV7-9 and TRBJ1-1; TRBD1 is a possible D gene (5 bases). The length of the CDR3 is 16 residues. Germline V lookup: CDR1 SEHNR, CDR2 FQNEAQ (reference sequence). V was trimmed by 5 bases and J by 5 bases, leaving 21 bases between them. This chain's CDR3 is CASSPGSMGVGTEAFY. The CDR3 DNA reads as TGTGCCAGCAGCCCCGGGTCCATGGGGGTCGGAACTGAAGCTTTCTAT.

This clonotype occurred many times. The chain couples TRBV7-9 to TRBJ2-5, with unresolved D. Germline V lookup: CDR1 SEHNR, CDR2 FQNEAQ (reference sequence). V lost 4 bases and J lost 5, with 5 bases in between. The CDR3 covers 11 residues. The CDR3 reads CASSSGETQYF. DNA of the CDR3: TGTGCCAGCAGCTCCGGGGAGACCCAGTACTTC.

This clonotype was detected many times. The chain recombines TRBV12-3 or TRBV12-4 with TRBJ2-1, with a weak D call TRBD2 (6 bases). The V end was cut by 6 bases, the J end by 9 bases, with 15 bases between. CDR3 length: 13 amino acids. The CDR3: CASRPGGGSEQFF. The CDR3 nucleotides are TGTGCCAGCAGGCCTGGTGGGGGGAGTGAGCAGTTCTTC.

Details on this clonotype: Just one base apart from a much larger clone, this may be a read error. This chain connects TRBV3-1 to TRBJ2-4; the match to TRBD2 covers 7 bases. The V gene's germline CDR1 is LGHDT and CDR2 YNNKEL (reference sequence). The CDR3 consists of 18 residues. The CDR3 DNA sequence: TGTGCCAGCAGCCAAGGTACTGGAGCGGGGAGAGCCAAAAGCATTCAGTACTTC. Protein: CASSQGTGAGRAKSIQYF.

V gene TRBV28 combines with J gene TRBJ2-7; 10 positions agree with TRBD1. The J segment lost 7 bases and the V segment lost 7 bases, leaving 10 bases of the junction unmatched. The CDR3 consists of 14 residues. Germline-derived CDR1 and CDR2 are MDHEN and SYDVKM. The CDR3 nucleotides are TGTGCCAGCATAAGGGGGGGGACAGGGGATGAGCAGTACTTC. This sequence encodes CASIRGGTGDEQYF.

This clonotype was recorded at least ten times. V is TRBV7-2 and J is TRBJ2-1; TRBD2 matches 10 bases. Trimming removed 3 bases from V and 9 bases from J; junction bases left unmatched: 8. The CDR3 has 15 residues. Germline V lookup: CDR1 SGHTA, CDR2 FQGNSA. The CDR3: CASSFGASGRVEQFF. The CDR3 region has the DNA TGTGCCAGCAGCTTTGGGGCTAGCGGGAGAGTTGAGCAGTTCTTC.

This clonotype appeared many times. V gene TRBV25-1 combines with J gene TRBJ1-5, with 8 bases lining up with TRBD1. V lost 2 bases to trimming and J lost 7 bases; unmatched junction nucleotides: 4. From germline, CDR1 is MGHDK and CDR2 SYGVNS. The CDR3 consists of 14 residues. CDR3 residues: CASSEATGVQPQHF. CDR3 DNA sequence: TGTGCCAGCAGTGAAGCGACAGGGGTCCAGCCCCAGCATTTT.